Listed here are 24 T cell receptor beta chains from one sample, sequenced in a study of T cells in Graves' hyperthyroidism and ophthalmopathy (dated by TCRdb to about 2019). Preparation of the library involved multiplex PCR. Sequencing was performed on an Illumina HiSeq 2000. The TCR beta CDR3 regions were amplified from RNA transcripts. For the first round of RT-PCR on the TCR CDR3, the HTBI primer set was used together with the Qiagen OneStep RT-PCR kit. The public reads were reprocessed in TCRdb via fastp at Q25 and MiXCR, keeping in-frame beta chains. For every CDR3 protein sequence, its rows merge into one entry that carries the most common genes and DNA. In this sample the table shows about 690,000 distinct CDR3 sequences, approximately 15% of which occur a single time. Roughly 16% of the sample is in the top ten clones. The sample taken for sequencing was blood. The receptors were gathered from a man aged 45-60 years with Graves' hyperthyroidism.

V and J are TRBV6-1 and TRBJ2-1, with D perhaps given as TRBD1 or TRBD2 (5 bases each). V lost 4 bases and J 2 bases, leaving 9 bases between the germline ends. The germline gives CDR1 MNHNS, CDR2 SASEGT. The CDR3 length is 14 residues. The CDR3 is CASSGDLAYNEQFF. CDR3 bases: TGTGCCAGCAGTGGGGACCTAGCCTACAATGAGCAGTTCTTC.

This rearrangement joins TRBV19 to TRBJ1-6, with unresolved D. The V gene lost 7 bases and the J gene lost 7 bases, with 14 bases spanning the gap. Germline V lookup: CDR1 LNHDA, CDR2 SQIVND (reference sequence). This CDR3 is 14 amino acids long. The CDR3 DNA reads as TGTGCCAGTACTGGTGGGTGGTTGAATTCACCCCTCCACTTT. This encodes CASTGGWLNSPLHF.

There are many counts of this clonotype. The J gene is TRBJ1-2, the V gene TRBV6-1, with D tentatively TRBD1 (5 bases). V was shortened by 6 bases and J by 0 bases, with 17 bases between the two germline ends. The CDR3 totals 16 residues. Germline loops: CDR1 MNHNS, CDR2 SASEGT. CDR3 nucleotide sequence: TGTGCCAGCAGGACCCCGGGACCCATAGCTAACTATGGCTACACCTTC. It codes for CASRTPGPIANYGYTF.

The chain joins TRBV3-1 to TRBJ1-2, with TRBD1 identical over 8 bases. The CDR3 contains 13 residues. Germline-derived CDR1 and CDR2 are LGHDT and YNNKEL (reference sequence). Unmatched junction bases numbered 5, after V lost 3 bases and J lost 8 bases. The CDR3 nucleotides are TGTGCCAGCAGCCAGGAGACAGGGGACGGCTACACCTTC. Translation: CASSQETGDGYTF.

The sample holds many counts of this clonotype. The chain carries TRBV28 and TRBJ1-6; 7 bases line up with TRBD1. The germline V gene has CDR1 MDHEN and CDR2 SYDVKM. V gave up 4 bases and J gave up 4 bases; unmatched junction bases: 7. The CDR3 is made up of 16 amino acids. The CDR3 nucleotides read TGTGCCAGCAGTTCTCAGACAGGGCCTTATAATTCACCCCTCCACTTT. It is translated as CASSSQTGPYNSPLHF.

This clonotype was recorded only once. V is TRBV4-2 and J is TRBJ2-3; 11 bases align to TRBD2. V lost 3 bases and J lost 6; bases outside the gene matches: 20. The germline V gene encodes CDR1 LGHNA and CDR2 YNFKEQ. This CDR3 spans 20 amino acids. The CDR3 region has the DNA TGTGCCAGCAGCCAGAATAGCGGGAGGGCCCCTAGATTTTCTACGGATACGCAGTATTTT. As protein: CASSQNSGRAPRFSTDTQYF.

The J gene is TRBJ2-7, the V gene TRBV20-1, with 8 bases identical to TRBD2. The V segment lost 6 bases and the J segment 3 bases; nucleotides outside the gene matches: 7. CDR1 is DFQATT and CDR2 is SNEGSKA in the germline V gene (reference sequence). There are 13 residues in the CDR3. The CDR3 sequence: CSATGTRSYEQYF. The CDR3 nucleotides are TGCAGTGCCACCGGGACTAGAAGCTACGAGCAGTACTTC.

This clonotype showed up many times. The chain links TRBV28 to TRBJ2-3; tentative D call: TRBD1 (5 bases). CDR3 length: 14 residues. V lost 3 bases and J 6 bases, leaving 13 bases between the germline ends. Germline CDR1 reads MDHEN; CDR2 reads SYDVKM. CDR3 nucleotides: TGTGCCAGCAGTTTTGGTAAGGACACCGATACGCAGTATTTT. Its protein is CASSFGKDTDTQYF.

This chain uses TRBV10-2 with TRBJ1-1, with D unresolved. Germline V gene data show CDR1 as WSHSY and CDR2 as SAAADI. Trimming pared 3 bases from V and 0 bases from J, leaving 5 bases between. CDR3 length equals 13 residues. This chain's CDR3 is CASSEKMNTEAFF. The DNA for the CDR3 is TGCGCCAGCAGTGAAAAGATGAACACTGAAGCTTTCTTT.

This clonotype was recorded many times. This chain connects TRBV11-2 to TRBJ2-3, with D possibly TRBD1 on 5 matching bases. Germline values: CDR1 SGHAT, CDR2 FQNNGV. Trimming shortened V by 0 bases and J by 5 bases, and 18 bases separated the two germline ends. The CDR3 covers 17 residues. CDR3 nucleotide sequence: TGTGCCAGCAGCTTAGATCTTCGACCCCTTAGGGGAGATACGCAGTATTTT. This encodes CASSLDLRPLRGDTQYF. The whole variable domain, remainder taken from reference TRBV11-2 and TRBJ2-3, is EAGVAQSPRYKIIEKRQSVAFWCNPISGHATLYWYQQILGQGPKLLIQFQNNGVVDDSQLPKDRFSAERLKGVDSTLKIQPAKLEDSAVYLCASSLDLRPLRGDTQYFGPGTRLTVL.

This clonotype was recorded at least ten times. The genes are TRBV29-1 and TRBJ2-7; 9 bases are shared with TRBD2. J lost 2 bases, V lost 1 base, and 6 bases had no gene match. This CDR3 region has 15 residues. The V gene's germline CDR1 is SQVTM and CDR2 ANQGSEA. Here the CDR3 reads CSVEGEAGGTYEQYF. The CDR3 DNA follows: TGCAGCGTTGAAGGTGAAGCGGGAGGAACCTACGAGCAGTACTTC.

This clonotype occurred many times. CDR3 sequence (DNA): TGCAGCGCAAATCTAGCGAACTACGAGCAGTACTTC. It yields the protein CSANLANYEQYF. V is TRBV20-1 and J is TRBJ2-7, with D possibly being TRBD2 (6 bases). Germline CDR1 is DFQATT and CDR2 is SNEGSKA (reference sequence). This CDR3 region has 12 residues.

This clonotype was found many times. The chain uses TRBV5-1 and TRBJ2-3, with 12 bases that match TRBD2. Trimming at V came to 6 bases and at J to 1 base, leaving 6 bases not matched to a gene. This CDR3 is built from 16 residues. Germline lookup yields CDR1 SGHRS and CDR2 YFSETQ. CDR3 residues: CASTPRLAGGTDTQYF. CDR3 DNA: TGCGCCAGCACCCCGAGACTAGCGGGGGGCACAGATACGCAGTATTTT.

The rearrangement links TRBV19 to TRBJ1-5; tentative D call: TRBD1 (5 bases). The CDR3 spans 15 residues. CDR1 and CDR2 (germline): LNHDA, SQIVND (reference sequence). With 2 bases removed from V and 0 bases from J, the gap between germline ends came to 8 bases. CDR3 region: CASSIQGYSNQPQHF. CDR3 DNA sequence: TGTGCCAGTAGTATACAGGGCTATAGCAATCAGCCCCAGCATTTT.

This chain joins TRBV7-9 and TRBJ2-3, with 11 bases identical to TRBD2. Germline V gene sequence: CDR1 SEHNR, CDR2 FQNEAQ (reference sequence). The junction had 5 bases not matched to a gene; V was cut back by 3 bases and J by 6 bases. This CDR3 is built from 15 residues. This CDR3 is CASSFTSGSVDTQYF. The CDR3 DNA reads as TGTGCCAGCAGCTTCACTAGCGGGAGTGTGGATACGCAGTATTTT.

This clonotype was detected ten times or more. The chain employs TRBV27 and TRBJ2-7, with D uncertain. The CDR3 has 14 amino acids. Trimming took 4 bases from V and 3 from J, leaving 13 bases between them. Germline assignment: CDR1 MNHEY and CDR2 SMNVEV (reference sequence). CDR3 DNA: TGTGCCAGCAGTTGGAACGGTGCTCTCTACGAGCAGTACTTC. It codes for CASSWNGALYEQYF.

This clonotype showed up many times. This chain connects TRBV5-1 to TRBJ1-1, with no clear D. In germline, CDR1 is SGHRS, CDR2 YFSETQ. The CDR3 runs 13 residues. The V end lost 4 bases, the J end lost 1 base, and 8 bases lay between the germline ends. The CDR3 protein is CASSGVGNTEAFF. The CDR3 DNA reads TGCGCCAGCAGCGGGGTGGGGAACACTGAAGCTTTCTTT.

This clonotype was observed many times. This chain connects TRBV12-3 or TRBV12-4 to TRBJ1-1; possibly TRBD1 for D (6 bases). The CDR3 extends over 13 amino acids. V dropped 8 bases and J dropped 0 bases, with 10 bases sitting between them. The DNA for the CDR3 is TGTGCCAGCGGCAGGGGTCTGAACACTGAAGCTTTCTTT. Translating it yields CASGRGLNTEAFF.

The chain uses TRBV6-6 and TRBJ2-7, with a tentative D call TRBD1 (5 bases). The V end was cut by 0 bases, the J end by 0 bases, with 12 bases between. Germline CDR1 reads MNHNY; CDR2 reads SVGAGI (reference sequence). This CDR3 comprises 16 residues. The CDR3, as DNA: TGTGCCAGCAGTTACTCAAAAACCAGGGTCTCCTACGAGCAGTACTTC. Translated: CASSYSKTRVSYEQYF.

V is TRBV9 and J is TRBJ1-2; unclear D gene. In germline, CDR1 is SGDLS, CDR2 YYNGEE. Trimming left V 4 bases short and J 5 bases short, with 12 bases between. The CDR3 sequence is 13 residues long. The CDR3 sequence is CASSPLTEYGYTF. The CDR3 nucleotides read TGTGCCAGCAGCCCCCTCACCGAGTATGGCTACACCTTC. The variable domain in full, completed from reference TRBV9 and TRBJ1-2, reads DSGVTQTPKHLITATGQRVTLRCSPRSGDLSVYWYQQSLDQGLQFLIQYYNGEERAKGNILERFSAQQFPDLHSELNLSSLELGDSALYFCASSPLTEYGYTFGSGTRLTVV.

This clonotype came up many times. The rearrangement joins TRBV6-1 to TRBJ2-2, with 10 bases aligning to TRBD2. V trimming: 1 base; J trimming: 5 bases; junction bases outside the gene matches: 7. Germline CDR1 and CDR2: MNHNS and SASEGT. This CDR3 spans 17 amino acids. DNA of the CDR3: TGTGCCAGCAGTGAAGGCCTACTAGCGGGACAAACCGGGGAGCTGTTTTTT. Amino acids: CASSEGLLAGQTGELFF.

This chain joins TRBV29-1 and TRBJ2-5; D is perhaps TRBD1 (6 bases). This CDR3 spans 13 amino acids. The germline CDR1 and CDR2 sequences are SQVTM and ANQGSEA. V dropped 3 bases and J dropped 5 bases, with 13 bases sitting between them. Written as DNA, the CDR3 is TGCAGCGTTGATCAGGGGTTGGGGGAGACCCAGTACTTC. Translated: CSVDQGLGETQYF.

As regards this clonotype: A read error may be the cause here, since a much bigger clone is one base away. This rearrangement joins TRBV28 to TRBJ1-5; the match to TRBD1 covers 7 bases. CDR1 and CDR2 (germline): MDHEN, SYDVKM. This CDR3 has 14 residues. J lost 4 bases, V lost 5 bases, and 5 bases had no gene match. The CDR3 DNA reads as TGTGCCAGCAGTCTGACACAGGGGAATCAGCCCCAGCATTTT. Encoded protein: CASSLTQGNQPQHF. The entire variable domain, with the rest obtained from reference TRBV28 and TRBJ1-5, is as follows: DVKVTQSSRYLVKRTGEKVFLECVQDMDHENMFWYRQDPGLGLRLIYFSYDVKMKEKGDIPEGYSVSREKKERFSLILESASTNQTSMYLCASSLTQGNQPQHFGDGTRLSIL.

This clonotype has only a few counts. The CDR3 bases are TGTGCCAGCAGTGGAGGGCCTAGTGGGGCTTTCTTT. It codes for CASSGGPSGAFF. The V and J genes are TRBV2 and TRBJ1-1; D not resolved. Germline assignment: CDR1 SNHLY and CDR2 FYNNEI. The CDR3 runs to 12 residues. Trimming stripped 4 bases from V and 11 bases from J, with 14 bases between. The whole variable domain, filled in from reference TRBV2 and TRBJ1-1, reads EPEVTQTPSHQVTQMGQEVILRCVPISNHLYFYWYRQILGQKVEFLVSFYNNEISEKSEIFDDQFSVERPDGSNFTLKIRSTKLEDSAMYFCASSGGPSGAFFGQGTRLTVV.